This TCR beta chain was sequenced in a study of cytomegalovirus exposure and HLA in healthy donors. Study findings and constraints: A cluster of highly shared sequence variants was likely a sequencing artifact.

The PCR employed 60 Vbeta primers together with 13 Jbeta primers. The protocol was immunoSEQ multiplex PCR, while the TCRdb copy is restricted to in-frame clones and leaves out a portion. The sample records 100,000 to 150,000 clones, 80% being singletons. Concerning this clone itself: Its antigen remains unidentified.

The receptor comes from a man aged 40-49 years in good health and CMV-seronegative. Sequencing input: PBMCs.

The CDR3 DNA reads TGTGCCAGCAGTGATTCCCAGGGGGGATTTGGATATCAGCCCCAGCATTTT. Encoded protein: CASSDSQGGFGYQPQHF. V usage is TRBV2 and J usage is TRBJ1-5, with 7 nucleotides matching TRBD1. Losses at the gene ends were 3 bases for V and 5 bases for J; bases not matched to a gene: 13. This CDR3 is built from 17 residues. Per the germline V gene, CDR1 is SNHLY and CDR2 is FYNNEI. Filled out from reference TRBV2 and TRBJ1-5, the complete variable domain reads EPEVTQTPSHQVTQMGQEVILRCVPISNHLYFYWYRQILGQKVEFLVSFYNNEISEKSEIFDDQFSVERPDGSNFTLKIRSTKLEDSAMYFCASSDSQGGFGYQPQHFGDGTRLSIL.